The 30 T cell receptor beta chains below come from one sample, sequenced in a study of blood T cell repertoires in COVID-19. The assay was immunoSEQ multiplex PCR, and TCRdb's table has in-frame clones only and misses some. The data show about 110,000 clones, with around 90% seen just once and around 1.1% held by the top ten. Sequencing input: peripheral blood. The receptors were sampled from a human donor in a cohort sampled during active COVID-19.

V is TRBV19 and J is TRBJ2-1, with 8 bases that match TRBD2. Germline V gene lookup returns CDR1 LNHDA and CDR2 SQIVND (reference sequence). This CDR3 spans 15 amino acids. The ends lost 2 bases at V and 8 bases at J; junction bases unmatched: 8. Here the CDR3 reads CASSISGGADDEQFF. CDR3 in DNA: TGTGCCAGTAGTATATCGGGGGGGGCCGACGATGAGCAGTTCTTC.

The V call is TRBV5-4, the J call TRBJ1-1; TRBD1 matches at 9 bases. This CDR3 is built from 20 residues. The junction had 17 bases not matched to a gene; V was cut back by 1 base and J by 1 base. Germline CDR1 is SGHNT and CDR2 is YYREEE (reference sequence). CDR3 bases: TGTGCCAGCAGCTTGCAAAAGGGGATGACAGGGGGATTCCAGAACACTGAAGCTTTCTTT. It yields the protein CASSLQKGMTGGFQNTEAFF.

J is TRBJ1-2 and V is TRBV3-1 (or the pseudogene TRBV3-2); TRBD1 might be the D (5 bases). The CDR3 is 13 amino acids. Germline values: CDR1 LGHDT, CDR2 YNNKEL (reference sequence). Trimming took 2 bases from V and 8 from J, leaving 12 bases between them. CDR3 residues: CASSQHAGKGYTF. CDR3 nucleotide sequence: TGTGCCAGCAGCCAACACGCAGGGAAAGGCTACACCTTC.

The chain couples TRBV12-3 or TRBV12-4 to TRBJ1-4; a weak D match, TRBD1 (5 bases). The V and J ends lost 6 bases and 8 bases respectively, with 10 bases between them. The CDR3 consists of 12 residues. Here the CDR3 reads CASRDIGEKLFF. The CDR3, as DNA: TGTGCCAGCAGGGACATCGGGGAAAAACTGTTTTTT.

J is TRBJ1-2 and V is TRBV11-2; D gene uncertain. The CDR3 is 13 residues long. V was shortened by 6 bases and J by 8 bases, with 16 bases between the two germline ends. The germline CDR1 and CDR2 sequences are SGHAT and FQNNGV. The CDR3 loop is CASRSVGSLGYTF. Written as DNA, the CDR3 is TGTGCCAGCAGAAGTGTCGGGTCCCTGGGCTACACCTTC.

The chain has TRBV5-1 and TRBJ2-1, with TRBD2 matching 9 bases. Trimming cost V 0 bases and J 8 bases; bases outside gene matches: 6. Germline V CDR1 and CDR2: SGHRS, YFSETQ. This CDR3 contains 15 residues. The CDR3 sequence is CASSLASGGWDEQFF. The CDR3, as DNA: TGCGCCAGCAGCTTGGCCAGCGGGGGGTGGGATGAGCAGTTCTTC.

The rearrangement links TRBV7-2 to TRBJ2-7, with TRBD2 matching 8 bases. The length of the CDR3 is 15 residues. V shed 3 bases, J shed 3 bases, and the junction held 7 bases outside the gene matches. CDR1 SGHTA and CDR2 FQGNSA come from the germline V gene. CDR3 nucleotides: TGTGCCAGCAGCTTCCAAGCGGGAGCCCTCTACGAGCAGTACTTC. It is translated as CASSFQAGALYEQYF.

V usage is TRBV10-3 and J usage is TRBJ2-1; TRBD1 matches 8 bases. This CDR3 spans 13 amino acids. The V segment lost 8 bases and the J segment 7 bases; nucleotides outside the gene matches: 7. Germline-derived CDR1 and CDR2 are ENHRY and SYGVKD. The CDR3 DNA is TGTGCCATCGGAGACAGGGGTGGGAATGAGCAGTTCTTC. It encodes CAIGDRGGNEQFF.

This sequence joins TRBV13 and TRBJ2-1, with D perhaps TRBD2 (5 bases). Germline CDR1 and CDR2: PRHDT and FYEKMQ (reference sequence). The CDR3 covers 16 residues. V was shortened by 3 bases and J by 2 bases, with 14 bases between the two germline ends. CDR3 residues: CASSFRESGPYNEQFF. In nucleotides, the CDR3 is TGTGCCAGCAGCTTTAGGGAGAGCGGCCCCTACAATGAGCAGTTCTTC. The full variable domain, rest sourced from reference TRBV13 and TRBJ2-1, is AAGVIQSPRHLIKEKRETATLKCYPIPRHDTVYWYQQGPGQDPQFLISFYEKMQSDKGSIPDRFSAQQFSDYHSELNMSSLELGDSALYFCASSFRESGPYNEQFFGPGTRLTVL.

The chain combines TRBV6-5 with TRBJ1-3; TRBD1 might be the D (6 bases). Germline CDR1 is MNHEY and CDR2 is SVGAGI. This CDR3 comprises 14 residues. Trimming took off 6 bases at V and 0 bases at J, with 9 bases between the two ends. The CDR3 loop reads CASRRDNSGNTIYF. The DNA of the CDR3 is TGTGCCAGCAGACGGGACAACTCTGGAAACACCATATATTTT.

The V and J genes are TRBV9 and TRBJ1-2, with 9 positions matching TRBD1. CDR1 and CDR2 (germline): SGDLS, YYNGEE. V was pared by 0 bases and J by 4 bases, with 7 bases of the junction left unmatched. This CDR3 is built from 16 residues. CDR3 in amino acids: CASSVAGTGSTYGYTF. CDR3 coding DNA: TGTGCCAGCAGCGTAGCTGGGACAGGGTCGACCTATGGCTACACCTTC.

CDR3 DNA: TGTGCCATCAGTACAGGACCACAAGGTGCTGAAGCTTTCTTT. It codes for CAISTGPQGAEAFF. This chain joins TRBV10-3 and TRBJ1-1; perhaps TRBD1 as D (5 bases). This CDR3 has 14 amino acids. The ends were cut back, 5 bases at V and 6 bases at J, with 16 bases in the middle. The V gene's germline CDR1 is ENHRY and CDR2 SYGVKD.

The chain is built from TRBV9 and TRBJ2-2, with 14 bases identical to TRBD2. Trimming cost V 1 base and J 1 base; bases outside gene matches: 9. Germline assignment: CDR1 SGDLS and CDR2 YYNGEE. The CDR3 extends over 20 amino acids. The CDR3 DNA sequence: TGTGCCAGCAGCGTACCCGACGGGACTAGCGGGAGCATGAACACCGGGGAGCTGTTTTTT. Translating gives CASSVPDGTSGSMNTGELFF.

The chain joins TRBV5-1 to TRBJ1-2, with 9 bases identical to TRBD1. Trimming at V came to 0 bases and at J to 2 bases, leaving 2 bases not matched to a gene. This CDR3 comprises 15 residues. Germline-derived CDR1 and CDR2 are SGHRS and YFSETQ. CDR3: CASSLVDRGNYGYTF. The CDR3 DNA reads TGCGCCAGCAGCTTGGTAGACAGGGGGAACTATGGCTACACCTTC.

The chain is built from TRBV7-2 and TRBJ2-1; tentatively, D is TRBD1 (6 bases). Germline CDR1 and CDR2: SGHTA and FQGNSA. V gave up 0 bases and J gave up 9 bases, with 12 bases separating them. The CDR3 is 14 residues long. The CDR3 DNA follows: TGTGCCAGCAGCTTAGCCTACAGGGTGGTTGAGCAGTTCTTC. Protein sequence: CASSLAYRVVEQFF.

The chain has TRBV28 and TRBJ2-7; tentative D call: TRBD1 (7 bases). Per the germline V gene, CDR1 is MDHEN and CDR2 is SYDVKM. CDR3 length: 14 amino acids. V was clipped by 6 bases and J by 2 bases, with 14 bases between them. The CDR3 protein is CASRRQGLTYEQYF. DNA for the CDR3: TGTGCCAGCAGGCGACAGGGACTCACCTACGAGCAGTACTTC. The entire variable domain, with the rest obtained from reference TRBV28 and TRBJ2-7, is as follows: DVKVTQSSRYLVKRTGEKVFLECVQDMDHENMFWYRQDPGLGLRLIYFSYDVKMKEKGDIPEGYSVSREKKERFSLILESASTNQTSMYLCASRRQGLTYEQYFGPGTRLTVT.

The chain couples TRBV4-1 to TRBJ2-3; 10 bases agree with TRBD1. The V gene end was trimmed by 1 base and the J gene end by 5 bases; junction bases not matched to a gene: 12. Germline lookup yields CDR1 MGHRA and CDR2 YSYEKL. The CDR3 totals 18 residues. CDR3 sequence reads: CASSQVPRGQGTVDTQYF. The CDR3 DNA reads TGCGCCAGCAGCCAAGTGCCCCGGGGACAGGGGACCGTAGATACGCAGTATTTT.

V gene TRBV5-1 combines with J gene TRBJ2-3, with D possibly TRBD2 on 6 matching bases. Germline loops: CDR1 SGHRS, CDR2 YFSETQ. The CDR3 has 18 residues. Trimming left V 0 bases short and J 0 bases short, with 17 bases between. CDR3 residues: CASSLGPSARISTDTQYF. The CDR3 coding sequence is TGCGCCAGCAGCTTGGGTCCTAGCGCCAGGATTAGCACAGATACGCAGTATTTT.

The chain uses TRBV19 and TRBJ2-7; 9 bases match TRBD1. Germline CDR1 is LNHDA and CDR2 is SQIVND (reference sequence). This CDR3 comprises 15 residues. With 5 bases clipped from V and 5 bases from J, the junction kept 10 bases outside the gene matches. This CDR3 is CASSPSGTGHDEQYF. The CDR3 nucleotides are TGTGCCAGTAGTCCGTCGGGGACAGGGCATGACGAGCAGTACTTC.

This chain joins TRBV18 and TRBJ2-1, with D tentatively TRBD1 (6 bases). V lost 4 bases, J lost 4 bases, and 14 bases lay in between. The CDR3 contains 15 residues. Germline V gives CDR1 KGHSH, CDR2 LQKENI. CDR3 protein: CASSRSRGSYNEQFF. CDR3 sequence (DNA): TGTGCCAGCTCACGAAGCAGGGGTTCGTACAATGAGCAGTTCTTC.

The genes are TRBV14 and TRBJ2-7, with TRBD1 matching 8 bases. This CDR3 is 14 amino acids long. Looked up from germline, CDR1 is SGHDN and CDR2 is FVKESK. Trimming at V came to 4 bases and at J to 0 bases, leaving 2 bases not matched to a gene. CDR3 protein: CASSRTGTSYEQYF. The CDR3 bases are TGTGCCAGCAGCCGGACAGGGACCTCCTACGAGCAGTACTTC.

CDR3 DNA: TGTGCCAGCAGCGTAATCGGCGGGGGCTACTACAATGAGCAGTTCTTC. This gives the protein CASSVIGGGYYNEQFF. The chain combines TRBV9 with TRBJ2-1, with D maybe TRBD2 (7 bases). The germline V gene has CDR1 SGDLS and CDR2 YYNGEE. The CDR3 spans 16 residues. Trimming stripped 1 base from V and 3 bases from J, with 14 bases between.

V usage is TRBV3-1 (or the pseudogene TRBV3-2) and J usage is TRBJ1-3; D ambiguous. Germline V gene lookup returns CDR1 LGHDT and CDR2 YNNKEL (reference sequence). Between the trimmed V and J ends, which lost 4 bases and 0 bases, there was a span of 13 bases. The CDR3 length is 16 residues. The CDR3 spells CASSLRGPSSGNTIYF. CDR3 sequence (DNA): TGTGCCAGCAGCCTTCGCGGCCCTAGCTCTGGAAACACCATATATTTT.

The gene calls are TRBV4-2 and TRBJ1-1; weak D call: TRBD1 (5 bases). The CDR3 sequence is 14 residues long. Per germline, CDR1 LGHNA and CDR2 YNFKEQ. V dropped 4 bases and J dropped 5 bases, with 14 bases sitting between them. The CDR3 DNA sequence: TGTGCCAGCAGCCGCGGGGGAAGTGGGACTGAAGCTTTCTTT. Its translation: CASSRGGSGTEAFF.

The chain employs TRBV7-9 and TRBJ2-1; a possible D gene is TRBD2 (5 bases). CDR3 length equals 14 residues. V lost 5 bases and J lost 0, with 8 bases in between. Germline-derived CDR1 and CDR2 are SEHNR and FQNEAQ (reference sequence). The CDR3 DNA reads as TGTGCCAGCAGCCAAGGGAGCTCCTACAATGAGCAGTTCTTC. It encodes CASSQGSSYNEQFF.

The chain employs TRBV5-6 and TRBJ1-6, with 8 bases matching TRBD1. Looked up from germline, CDR1 is SGHDT and CDR2 is YYEEEE. The junction had 3 bases not matched to a gene; V was cut back by 4 bases and J by 6 bases. This CDR3 has 14 residues. CDR3 amino acids: CASSKDRGNSPLHF. DNA of the CDR3: TGTGCCAGCAGCAAAGACAGGGGTAATTCACCCCTCCACTTT.

V gene TRBV11-3 combines with J gene TRBJ2-5; 14 nucleotides agree with TRBD2. The trim removed 7 bases at V and 3 bases at J, leaving 7 bases unmatched. Germline CDR1 and CDR2: SGHNT and YENEEA. CDR3 size: 16 residues. The CDR3 DNA is TGTGCCAGCACCTCTTCGGGACTAGCGGGGGAAGAGACCCAGTACTTC. The encoded protein is CASTSSGLAGEETQYF.

The chain has TRBV28 and TRBJ2-1, with D tentatively TRBD2 (5 bases). In germline, CDR1 is MDHEN, CDR2 SYDVKM. V was pared by 4 bases and J by 4 bases, with 20 bases between. The CDR3 length is 17 residues. This CDR3 reads CASSSPFIGEGYNEQFF. CDR3 DNA: TGTGCCAGCAGTTCCCCTTTTATCGGAGAGGGTTACAATGAGCAGTTCTTC.

The rearrangement joins TRBV5-6 to TRBJ2-5, with a possible D match to TRBD2 (7 bases). Between the trimmed V and J ends, which lost 4 bases and 5 bases, there was a span of 21 bases. Germline V CDR1 and CDR2: SGHDT, YYEEEE. This CDR3 has 16 residues. The CDR3 loop reads CASSSPRGGLRETQYF. CDR3 nucleotide sequence: TGTGCCAGCAGCAGCCCGAGGGGGGGCCTAAGGGAGACCCAGTACTTC.

The chain employs TRBV27 and TRBJ2-7; weak D call: TRBD2 (5 bases). The length of the CDR3 is 13 residues. The germline CDR1 and CDR2 sequences are MNHEY and SMNVEV (reference sequence). V lost 3 bases and J 9 bases, leaving 15 bases between the germline ends. The CDR3 is CASSFRNGNGQYF. CDR3 coding DNA: TGTGCCAGCAGTTTTCGGAACGGGAACGGGCAGTACTTC.